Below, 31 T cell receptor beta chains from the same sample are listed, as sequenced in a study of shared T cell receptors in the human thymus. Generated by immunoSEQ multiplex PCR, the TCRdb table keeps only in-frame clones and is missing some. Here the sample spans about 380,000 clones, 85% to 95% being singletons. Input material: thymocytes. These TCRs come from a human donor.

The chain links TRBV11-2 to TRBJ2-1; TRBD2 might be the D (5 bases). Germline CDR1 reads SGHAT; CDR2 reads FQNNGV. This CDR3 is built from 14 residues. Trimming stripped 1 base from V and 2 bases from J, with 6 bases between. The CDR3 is CASSLGGTYNEQFF. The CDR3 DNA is TGTGCCAGCAGCTTAGGAGGGACCTACAATGAGCAGTTCTTC.

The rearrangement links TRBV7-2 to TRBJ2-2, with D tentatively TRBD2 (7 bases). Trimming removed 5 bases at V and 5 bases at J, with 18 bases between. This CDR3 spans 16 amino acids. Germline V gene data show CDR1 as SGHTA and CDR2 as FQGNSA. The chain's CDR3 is CASSRTSGGATGELFF. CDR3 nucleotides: TGTGCCAGCAGCCGTACGTCGGGGGGCGCGACCGGGGAGCTGTTTTTT.

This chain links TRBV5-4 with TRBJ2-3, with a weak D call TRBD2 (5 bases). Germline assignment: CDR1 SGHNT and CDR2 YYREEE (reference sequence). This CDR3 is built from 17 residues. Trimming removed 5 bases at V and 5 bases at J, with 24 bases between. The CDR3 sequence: CASSLSPRDHSLDTQYF. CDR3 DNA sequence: TGTGCCAGCAGTCTTAGTCCCCGGGATCATTCCCTAGATACGCAGTATTTT.

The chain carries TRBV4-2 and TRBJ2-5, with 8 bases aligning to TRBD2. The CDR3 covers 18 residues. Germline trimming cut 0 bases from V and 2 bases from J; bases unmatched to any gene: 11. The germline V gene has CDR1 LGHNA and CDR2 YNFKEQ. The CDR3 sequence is CASSQEGLGQTHQETQYF. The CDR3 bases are TGTGCCAGCAGCCAAGAGGGACTAGGGCAGACCCATCAAGAGACCCAGTACTTC.

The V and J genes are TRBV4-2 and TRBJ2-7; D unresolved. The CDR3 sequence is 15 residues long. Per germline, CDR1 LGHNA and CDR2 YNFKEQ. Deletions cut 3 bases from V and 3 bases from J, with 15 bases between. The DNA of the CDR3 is TGTGCCAGCAGCCACCTTGGAACAGCTGACTACGAGCAGTACTTC. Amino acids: CASSHLGTADYEQYF.

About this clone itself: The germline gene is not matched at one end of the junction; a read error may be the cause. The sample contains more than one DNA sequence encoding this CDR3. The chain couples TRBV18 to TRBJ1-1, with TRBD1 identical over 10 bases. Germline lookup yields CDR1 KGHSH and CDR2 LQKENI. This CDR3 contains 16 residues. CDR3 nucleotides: TGTGCCAGCTCACCGCGGGACAGGGGTTCCAACACTGAAGCCTTCTTT. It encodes CASSPRDRGSNTEAFF.

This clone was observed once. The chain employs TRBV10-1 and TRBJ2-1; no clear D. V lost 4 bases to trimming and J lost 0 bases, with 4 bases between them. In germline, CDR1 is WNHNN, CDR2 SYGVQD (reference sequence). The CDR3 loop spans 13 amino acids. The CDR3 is CASSGISYNEQFF. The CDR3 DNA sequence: TGCGCCAGCAGTGGTATCTCCTACAATGAGCAGTTCTTC.

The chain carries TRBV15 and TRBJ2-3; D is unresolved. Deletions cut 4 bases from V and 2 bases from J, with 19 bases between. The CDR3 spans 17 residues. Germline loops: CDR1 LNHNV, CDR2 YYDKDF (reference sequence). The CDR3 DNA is TGTGCCACCAGCACAAGCGCTAGAATTCGGTTCACAGATACGCAGTATTTT. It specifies CATSTSARIRFTDTQYF.

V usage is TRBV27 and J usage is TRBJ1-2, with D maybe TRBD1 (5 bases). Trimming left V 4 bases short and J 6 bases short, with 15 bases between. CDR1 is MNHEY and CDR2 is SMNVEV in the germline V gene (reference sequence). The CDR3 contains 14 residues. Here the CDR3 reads CASSYRGKSDGYTF. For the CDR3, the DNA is TGTGCCAGCAGTTATAGGGGCAAGAGTGATGGCTACACCTTC.

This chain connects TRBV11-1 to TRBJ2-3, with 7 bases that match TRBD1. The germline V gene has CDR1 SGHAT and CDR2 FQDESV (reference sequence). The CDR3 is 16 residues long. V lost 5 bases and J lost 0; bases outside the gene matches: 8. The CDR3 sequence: CASSRTGVPSTDTQYF. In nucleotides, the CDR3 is TGTGCCAGCAGCAGGACAGGAGTCCCCAGCACAGATACGCAGTATTTT.

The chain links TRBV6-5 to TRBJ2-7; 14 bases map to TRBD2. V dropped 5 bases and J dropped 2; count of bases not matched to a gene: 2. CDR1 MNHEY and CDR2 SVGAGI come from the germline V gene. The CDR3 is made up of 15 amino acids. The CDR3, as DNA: TGTGCCAGCAGTACGGGACTAGCGGGAGCCTACGAGCAGTACTTC. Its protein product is CASSTGLAGAYEQYF.

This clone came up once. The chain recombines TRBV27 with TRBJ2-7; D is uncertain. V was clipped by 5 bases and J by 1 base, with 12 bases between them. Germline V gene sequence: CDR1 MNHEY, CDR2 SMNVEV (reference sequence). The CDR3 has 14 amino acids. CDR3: CASSGQRSSYEQYF. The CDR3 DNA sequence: TGTGCCAGCAGTGGTCAGAGGAGTTCCTACGAGCAGTACTTC.

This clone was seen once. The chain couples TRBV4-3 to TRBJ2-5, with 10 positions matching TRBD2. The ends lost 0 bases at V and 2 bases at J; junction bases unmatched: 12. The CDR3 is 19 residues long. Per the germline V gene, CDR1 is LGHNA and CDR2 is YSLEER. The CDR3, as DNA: TGCGCCAGCAGCCAAGATAAAAGCGGGAGGGCACTTATACAAGAGACCCAGTACTTC. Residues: CASSQDKSGRALIQETQYF.

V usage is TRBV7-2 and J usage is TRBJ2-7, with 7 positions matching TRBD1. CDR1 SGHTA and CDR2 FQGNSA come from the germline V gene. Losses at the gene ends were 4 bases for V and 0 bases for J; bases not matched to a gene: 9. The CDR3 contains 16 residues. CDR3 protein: CASSSQDRISSYEQYF. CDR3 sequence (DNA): TGTGCCAGCAGCTCGCAGGACAGGATCAGCTCCTACGAGCAGTACTTC. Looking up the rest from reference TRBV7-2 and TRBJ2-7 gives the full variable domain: GAGVSQSPSNKVTEKGKDVELRCDPISGHTALYWYRQSLGQGLEFLIYFQGNSAPDKSGLPSDRFSAERTGGSVSTLTIQRTQQEDSAVYLCASSSQDRISSYEQYFGPGTRLTVT.

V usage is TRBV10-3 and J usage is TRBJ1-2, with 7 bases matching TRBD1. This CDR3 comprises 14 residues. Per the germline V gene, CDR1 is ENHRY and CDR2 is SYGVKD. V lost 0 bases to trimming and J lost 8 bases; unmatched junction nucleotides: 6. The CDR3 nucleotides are TGTGCCATCAGTGAGTCAAAGGGGGCTCGGGGCTACACCTTC. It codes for CAISESKGARGYTF.

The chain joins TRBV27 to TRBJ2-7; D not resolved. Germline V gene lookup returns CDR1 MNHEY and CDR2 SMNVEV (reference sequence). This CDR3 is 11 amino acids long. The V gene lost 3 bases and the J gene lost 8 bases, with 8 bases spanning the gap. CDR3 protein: CASSLLGQQYF. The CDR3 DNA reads TGTGCCAGCAGTTTGTTAGGACAGCAGTACTTC.

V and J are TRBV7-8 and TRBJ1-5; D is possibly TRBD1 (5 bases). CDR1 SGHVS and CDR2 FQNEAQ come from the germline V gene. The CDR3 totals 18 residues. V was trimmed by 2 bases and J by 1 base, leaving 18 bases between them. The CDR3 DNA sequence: TGTGCCAGCAGCTTAAGTCCAGGGCTCGGCAGGAGCAATCAGCCCCAGCATTTT. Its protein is CASSLSPGLGRSNQPQHF.

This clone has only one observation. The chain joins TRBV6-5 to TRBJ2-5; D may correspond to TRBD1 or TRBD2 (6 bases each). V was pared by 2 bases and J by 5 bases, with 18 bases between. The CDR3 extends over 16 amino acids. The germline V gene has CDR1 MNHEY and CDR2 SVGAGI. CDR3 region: CASSYRVGGGEETQYF. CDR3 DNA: TGTGCCAGCAGTTACAGGGTTGGGGGCGGGGAGGAGACCCAGTACTTC.

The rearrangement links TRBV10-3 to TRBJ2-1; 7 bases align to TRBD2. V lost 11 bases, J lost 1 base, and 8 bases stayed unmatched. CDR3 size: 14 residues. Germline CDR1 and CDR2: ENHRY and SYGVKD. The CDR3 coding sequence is TGTGCCGCGCGTCCCGGGGGGTCCTACAATGAGCAGTTCTTC. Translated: CAARPGGSYNEQFF.

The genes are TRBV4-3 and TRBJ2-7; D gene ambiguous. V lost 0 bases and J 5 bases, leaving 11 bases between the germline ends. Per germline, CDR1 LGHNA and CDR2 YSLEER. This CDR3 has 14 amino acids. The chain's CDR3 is CASSQDGYGHEQYF. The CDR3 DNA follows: TGCGCCAGCAGCCAAGATGGGTATGGCCACGAGCAGTACTTC.

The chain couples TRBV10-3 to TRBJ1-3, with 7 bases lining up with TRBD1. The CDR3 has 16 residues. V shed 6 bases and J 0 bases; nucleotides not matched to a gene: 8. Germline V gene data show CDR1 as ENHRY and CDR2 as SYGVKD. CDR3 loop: CAIRGAGGNSGNTIYF. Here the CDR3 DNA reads TGTGCCATCAGGGGGGCAGGGGGGAACTCTGGAAACACCATATATTTT.

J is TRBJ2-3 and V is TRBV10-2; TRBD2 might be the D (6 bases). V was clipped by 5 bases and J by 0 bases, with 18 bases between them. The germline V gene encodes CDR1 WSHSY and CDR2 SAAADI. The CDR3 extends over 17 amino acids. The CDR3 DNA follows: TGCGCCAGCAGTTACCGGGACTCGACTCCTAGCACAGATACGCAGTATTTT. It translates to CASSYRDSTPSTDTQYF.

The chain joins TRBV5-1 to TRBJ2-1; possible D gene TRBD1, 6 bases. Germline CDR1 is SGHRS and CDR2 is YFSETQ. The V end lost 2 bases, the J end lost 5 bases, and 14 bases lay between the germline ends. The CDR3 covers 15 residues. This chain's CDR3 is CASSLGGKGNNEQFF. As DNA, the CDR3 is TGCGCCAGCAGCTTAGGGGGTAAGGGAAACAATGAGCAGTTCTTC.

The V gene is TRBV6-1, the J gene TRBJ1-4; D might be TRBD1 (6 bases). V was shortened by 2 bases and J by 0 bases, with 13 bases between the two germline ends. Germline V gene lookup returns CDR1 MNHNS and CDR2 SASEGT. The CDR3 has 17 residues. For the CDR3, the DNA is TGTGCCAGCAGTGAATATTGGACAGCCTCAACTAATGAAAAACTGTTTTTT. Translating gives CASSEYWTASTNEKLFF.

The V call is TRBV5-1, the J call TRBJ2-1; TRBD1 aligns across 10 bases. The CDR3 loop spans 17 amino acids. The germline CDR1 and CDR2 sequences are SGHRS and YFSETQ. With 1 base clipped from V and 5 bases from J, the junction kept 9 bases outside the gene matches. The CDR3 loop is CASSLRDRGGFHNEQFF. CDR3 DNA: TGCGCCAGCAGCTTGAGGGACAGGGGAGGATTCCACAATGAGCAGTTCTTC.

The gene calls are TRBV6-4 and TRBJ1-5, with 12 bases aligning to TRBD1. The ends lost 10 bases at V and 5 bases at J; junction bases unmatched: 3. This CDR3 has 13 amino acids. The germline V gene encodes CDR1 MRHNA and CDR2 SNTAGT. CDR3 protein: CATGTGGDQPQHF. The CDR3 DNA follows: TGTGCCACCGGGACAGGGGGCGATCAGCCCCAGCATTTT.

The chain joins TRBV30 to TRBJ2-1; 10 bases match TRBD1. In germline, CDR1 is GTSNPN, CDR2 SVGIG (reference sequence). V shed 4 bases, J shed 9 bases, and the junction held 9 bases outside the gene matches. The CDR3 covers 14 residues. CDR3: CAWIGGQGPPEQFF. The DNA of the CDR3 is TGTGCCTGGATCGGGGGACAGGGGCCCCCTGAGCAGTTCTTC.

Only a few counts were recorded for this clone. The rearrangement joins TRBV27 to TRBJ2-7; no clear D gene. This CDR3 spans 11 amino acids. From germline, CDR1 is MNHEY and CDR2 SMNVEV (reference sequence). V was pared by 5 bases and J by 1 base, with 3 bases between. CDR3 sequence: CASSTSYEQYF. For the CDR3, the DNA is TGTGCCAGCAGTACTTCCTACGAGCAGTACTTC.

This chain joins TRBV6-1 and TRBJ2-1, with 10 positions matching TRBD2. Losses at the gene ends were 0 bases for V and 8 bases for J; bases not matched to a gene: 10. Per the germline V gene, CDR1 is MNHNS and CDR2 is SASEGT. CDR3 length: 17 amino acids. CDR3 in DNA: TGTGCCAGCAGTGAAGCGCCCCTAGCGGGAGTAATCGATGAGCAGTTCTTC. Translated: CASSEAPLAGVIDEQFF.

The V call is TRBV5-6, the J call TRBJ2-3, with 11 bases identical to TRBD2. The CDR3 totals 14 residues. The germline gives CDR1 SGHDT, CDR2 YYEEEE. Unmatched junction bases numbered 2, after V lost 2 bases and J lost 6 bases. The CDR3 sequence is CASSFSGRADTQYF. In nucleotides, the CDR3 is TGTGCCAGCAGCTTTAGCGGGAGGGCGGATACGCAGTATTTT.

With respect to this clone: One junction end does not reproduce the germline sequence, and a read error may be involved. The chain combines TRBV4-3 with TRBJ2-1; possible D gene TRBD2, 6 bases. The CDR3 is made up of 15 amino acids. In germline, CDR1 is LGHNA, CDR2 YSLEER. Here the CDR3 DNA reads TGCGCCAGCACCCAAGGGGAGGAGGACCGAGGTGAGCAGTTCTTC. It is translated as CASTQGEEDRGEQFF.